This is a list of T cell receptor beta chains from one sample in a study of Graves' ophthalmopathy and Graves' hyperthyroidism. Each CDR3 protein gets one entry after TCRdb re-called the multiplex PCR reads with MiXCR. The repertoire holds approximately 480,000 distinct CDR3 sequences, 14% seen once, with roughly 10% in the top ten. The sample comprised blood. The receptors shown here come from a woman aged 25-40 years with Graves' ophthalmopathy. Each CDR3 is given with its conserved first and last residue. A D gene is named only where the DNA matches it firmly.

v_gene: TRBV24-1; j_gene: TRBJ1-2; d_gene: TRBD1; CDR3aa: CATSDPGRTGGNYGYTF
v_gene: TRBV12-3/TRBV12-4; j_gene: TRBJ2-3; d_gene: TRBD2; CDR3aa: CASSKSSGRRTDTQYF
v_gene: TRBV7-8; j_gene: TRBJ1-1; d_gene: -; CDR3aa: CASSFTWETEAFF
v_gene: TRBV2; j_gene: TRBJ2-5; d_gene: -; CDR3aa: CATRDPKRGETQYF
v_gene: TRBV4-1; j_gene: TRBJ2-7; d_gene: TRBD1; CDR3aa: CASSQDGTGTYEQYF
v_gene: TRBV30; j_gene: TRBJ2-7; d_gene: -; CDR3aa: CAWLGKAGGRGSEQYF
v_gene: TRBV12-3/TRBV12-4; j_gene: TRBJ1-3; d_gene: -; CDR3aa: CASTPEQGSGNTIYF
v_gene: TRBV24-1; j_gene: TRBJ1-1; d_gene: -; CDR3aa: CATSDRNTEAFF
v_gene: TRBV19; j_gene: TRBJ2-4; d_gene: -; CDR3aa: CASSEAGVAKNIKYF
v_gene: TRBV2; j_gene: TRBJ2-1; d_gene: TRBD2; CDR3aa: CASSGLAVSYNEQFF